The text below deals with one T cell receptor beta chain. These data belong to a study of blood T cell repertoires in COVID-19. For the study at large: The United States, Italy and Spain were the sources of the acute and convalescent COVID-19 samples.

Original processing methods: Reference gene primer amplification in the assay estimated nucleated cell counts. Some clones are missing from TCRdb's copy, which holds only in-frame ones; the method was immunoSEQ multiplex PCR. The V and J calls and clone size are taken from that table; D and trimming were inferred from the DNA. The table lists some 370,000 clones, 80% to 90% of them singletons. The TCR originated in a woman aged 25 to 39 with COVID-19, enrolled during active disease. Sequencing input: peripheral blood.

CDR3 bases: TGTGCCAGCAGTTTGGGAGACATCAATCAGCCCCAGCATTTT. This gives the protein CASSLGDINQPQHF. This rearrangement joins TRBV28 to TRBJ1-5; D call uncertain. This CDR3 comprises 14 residues. CDR1 and CDR2 (germline): MDHEN, SYDVKM. The ends were cut back, 3 bases at V and 3 bases at J, with 9 bases in the middle.